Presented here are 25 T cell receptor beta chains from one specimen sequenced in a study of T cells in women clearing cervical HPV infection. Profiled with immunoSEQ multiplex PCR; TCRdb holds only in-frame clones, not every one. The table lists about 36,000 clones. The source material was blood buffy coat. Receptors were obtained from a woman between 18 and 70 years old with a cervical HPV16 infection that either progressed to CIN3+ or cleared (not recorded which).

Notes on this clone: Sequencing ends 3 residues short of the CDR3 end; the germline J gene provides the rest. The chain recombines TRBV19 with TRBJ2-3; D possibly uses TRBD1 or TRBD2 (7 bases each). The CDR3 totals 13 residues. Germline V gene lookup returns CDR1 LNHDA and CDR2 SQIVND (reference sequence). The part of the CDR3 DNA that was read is TGTGCCAGTCGTGTGGGGAGGGGACAGCCG. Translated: CASRVGRGQP. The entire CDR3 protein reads CASRVGRGQPQYF.

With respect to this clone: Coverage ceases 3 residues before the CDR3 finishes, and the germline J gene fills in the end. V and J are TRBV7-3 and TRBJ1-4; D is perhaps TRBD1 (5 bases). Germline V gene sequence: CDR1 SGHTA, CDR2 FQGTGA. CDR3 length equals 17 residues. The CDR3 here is CASSLNKGAYSSSPLFF. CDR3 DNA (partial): TGTGCCAGCAGCTTAAATAAAGGGGCTTACAGTAGTTCACCA.

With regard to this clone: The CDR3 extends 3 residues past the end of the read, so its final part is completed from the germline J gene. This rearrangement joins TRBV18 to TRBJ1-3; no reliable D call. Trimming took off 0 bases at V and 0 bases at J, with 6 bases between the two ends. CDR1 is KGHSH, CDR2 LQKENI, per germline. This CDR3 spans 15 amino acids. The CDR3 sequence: CASSPPQLSGNTIYF. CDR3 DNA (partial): TGTGCCAGCTCACCACCACAGCTCTCTGGAAACACC.

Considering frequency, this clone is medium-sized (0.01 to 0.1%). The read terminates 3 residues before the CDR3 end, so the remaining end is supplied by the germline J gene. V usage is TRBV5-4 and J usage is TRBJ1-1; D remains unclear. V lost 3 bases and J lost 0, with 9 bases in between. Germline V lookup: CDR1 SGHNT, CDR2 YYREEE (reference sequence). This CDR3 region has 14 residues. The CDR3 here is CASSSVQMNTEAFF. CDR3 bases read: TGTGCCAGCAGCTCGGTACAGATGAACACTGAA.

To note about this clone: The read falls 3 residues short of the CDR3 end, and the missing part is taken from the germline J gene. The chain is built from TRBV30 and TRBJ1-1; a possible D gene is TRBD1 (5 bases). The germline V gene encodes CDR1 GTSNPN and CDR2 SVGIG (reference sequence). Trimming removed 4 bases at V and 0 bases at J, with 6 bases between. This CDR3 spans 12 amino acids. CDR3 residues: CAWTDMNTEAFF. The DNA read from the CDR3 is TGTGCCTGGACGGACATGAACACTGAA.

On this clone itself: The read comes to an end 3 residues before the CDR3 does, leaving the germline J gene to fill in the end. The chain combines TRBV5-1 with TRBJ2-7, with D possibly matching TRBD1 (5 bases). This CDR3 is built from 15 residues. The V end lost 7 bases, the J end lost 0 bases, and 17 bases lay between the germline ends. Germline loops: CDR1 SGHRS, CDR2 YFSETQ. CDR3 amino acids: CASQEGADLSYEQYF. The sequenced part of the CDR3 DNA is TGCGCCAGCCAGGAAGGGGCCGACCTCTCCTACGAG.

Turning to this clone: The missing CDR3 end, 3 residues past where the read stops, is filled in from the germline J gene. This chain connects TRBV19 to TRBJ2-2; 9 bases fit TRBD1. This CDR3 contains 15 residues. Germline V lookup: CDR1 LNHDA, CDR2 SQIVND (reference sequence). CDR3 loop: CASSPRGQGNSPLFF. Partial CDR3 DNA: TGTGCCAGTTCTCCCAGGGGACAGGGTAATTCACCG.

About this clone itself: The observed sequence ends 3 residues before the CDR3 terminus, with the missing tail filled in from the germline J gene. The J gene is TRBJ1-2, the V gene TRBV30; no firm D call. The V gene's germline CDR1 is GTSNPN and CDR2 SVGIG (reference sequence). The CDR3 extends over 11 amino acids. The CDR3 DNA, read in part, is TGTGCCTGGAGTGTACAAATGAGC. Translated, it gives CAWSVQMS. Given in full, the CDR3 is CAWSVQMSYTF.

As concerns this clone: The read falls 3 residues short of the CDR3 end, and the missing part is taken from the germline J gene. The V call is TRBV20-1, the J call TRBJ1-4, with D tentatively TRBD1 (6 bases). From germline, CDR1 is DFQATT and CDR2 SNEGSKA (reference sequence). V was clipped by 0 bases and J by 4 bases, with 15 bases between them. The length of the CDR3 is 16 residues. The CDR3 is CSARDGETGYNEKLFF. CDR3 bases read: TGCAGTGCTAGAGATGGGGAGACAGGTTATAATGAAAAA.

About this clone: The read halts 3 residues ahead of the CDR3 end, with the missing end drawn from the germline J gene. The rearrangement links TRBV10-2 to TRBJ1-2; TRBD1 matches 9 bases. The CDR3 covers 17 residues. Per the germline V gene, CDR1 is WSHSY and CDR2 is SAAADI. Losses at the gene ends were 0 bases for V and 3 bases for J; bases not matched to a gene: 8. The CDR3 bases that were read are TGCGCCAGCAGTGAGTCCCGGACAGGGGCCCTGGACTATGGC. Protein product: CASSESRTGALDYG. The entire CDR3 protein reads CASSESRTGALDYGYTF.

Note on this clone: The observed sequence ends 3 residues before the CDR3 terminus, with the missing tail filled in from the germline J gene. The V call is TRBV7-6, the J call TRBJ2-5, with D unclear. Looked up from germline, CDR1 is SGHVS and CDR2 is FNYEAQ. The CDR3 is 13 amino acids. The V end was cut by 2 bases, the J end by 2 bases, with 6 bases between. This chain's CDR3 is CASSLRVQETQYF. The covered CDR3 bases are TGTGCCAGCAGCTTAAGGGTTCAAGAGACC.

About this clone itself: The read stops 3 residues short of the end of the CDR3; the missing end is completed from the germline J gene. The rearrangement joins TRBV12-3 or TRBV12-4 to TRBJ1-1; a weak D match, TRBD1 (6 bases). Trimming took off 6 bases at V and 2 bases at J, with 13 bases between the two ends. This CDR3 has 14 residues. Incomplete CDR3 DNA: TGTGCCAGCAGCTCTGGGGGCTTTAACACTGAA. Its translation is CASSSGGFNTE. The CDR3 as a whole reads CASSSGGFNTEAFF.

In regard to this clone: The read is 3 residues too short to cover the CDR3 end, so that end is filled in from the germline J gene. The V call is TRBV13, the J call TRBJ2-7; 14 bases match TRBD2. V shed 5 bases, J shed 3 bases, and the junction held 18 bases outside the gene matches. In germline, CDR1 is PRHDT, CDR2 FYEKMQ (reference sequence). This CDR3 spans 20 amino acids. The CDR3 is CASSLTRWTSGGPGGYEQYF. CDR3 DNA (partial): TGTGCCAGCAGCCTCACGCGGTGGACTAGCGGGGGGCCTGGAGGCTACGAG.

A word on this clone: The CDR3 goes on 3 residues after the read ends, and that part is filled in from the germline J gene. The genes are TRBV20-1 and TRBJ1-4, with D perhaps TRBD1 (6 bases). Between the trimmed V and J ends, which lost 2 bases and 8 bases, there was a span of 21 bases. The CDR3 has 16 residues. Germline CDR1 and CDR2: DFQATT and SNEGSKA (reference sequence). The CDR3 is CSARSHQGGAREKLFF. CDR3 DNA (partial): TGCAGTGCTAGATCTCACCAAGGGGGGGCGCGGGAAAAA.

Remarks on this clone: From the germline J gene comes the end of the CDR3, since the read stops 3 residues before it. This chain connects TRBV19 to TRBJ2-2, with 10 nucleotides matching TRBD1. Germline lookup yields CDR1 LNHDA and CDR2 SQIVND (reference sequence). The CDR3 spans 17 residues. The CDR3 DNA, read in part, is TGTGCCAGTAGCCCCGGGACAGGGGTTTCTGGGGCCAACGTG. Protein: CASSPGTGVSGANV. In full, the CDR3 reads CASSPGTGVSGANVLFF.

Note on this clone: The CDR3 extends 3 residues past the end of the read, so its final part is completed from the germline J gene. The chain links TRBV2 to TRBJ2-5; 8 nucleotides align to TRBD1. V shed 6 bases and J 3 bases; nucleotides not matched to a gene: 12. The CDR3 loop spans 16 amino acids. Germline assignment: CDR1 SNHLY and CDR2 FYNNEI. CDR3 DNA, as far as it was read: TGTGCCAGCAGCCCCGACACAGGGGGATTGAAAGAGACC. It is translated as CASSPDTGGLKET. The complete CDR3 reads CASSPDTGGLKETQYF.

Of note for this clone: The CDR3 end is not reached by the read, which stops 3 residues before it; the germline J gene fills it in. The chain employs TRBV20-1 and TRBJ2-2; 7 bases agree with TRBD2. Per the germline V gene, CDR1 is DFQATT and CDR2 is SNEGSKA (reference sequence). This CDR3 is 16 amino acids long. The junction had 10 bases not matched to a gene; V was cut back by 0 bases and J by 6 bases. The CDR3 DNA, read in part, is TGCAGTGCTAGAGATGGTAGGGGCCTAGCGGCCGGGGAG. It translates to CSARDGRGLAAGE. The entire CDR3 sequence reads CSARDGRGLAAGELFF.

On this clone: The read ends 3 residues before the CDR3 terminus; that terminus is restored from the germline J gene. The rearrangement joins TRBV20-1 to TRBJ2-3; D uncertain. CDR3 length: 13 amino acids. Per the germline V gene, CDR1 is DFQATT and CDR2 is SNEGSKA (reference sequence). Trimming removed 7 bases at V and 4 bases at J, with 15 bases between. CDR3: CSVYDSLADTQYF. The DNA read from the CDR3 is TGCAGTGTATATGATAGCCTGGCAGATACG.

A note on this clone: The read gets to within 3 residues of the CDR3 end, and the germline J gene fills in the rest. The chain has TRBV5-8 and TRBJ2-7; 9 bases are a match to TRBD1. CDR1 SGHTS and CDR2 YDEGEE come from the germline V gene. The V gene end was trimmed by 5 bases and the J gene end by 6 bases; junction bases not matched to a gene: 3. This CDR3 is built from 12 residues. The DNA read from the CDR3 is TGTGCCAGCAGACAGGGGGCGGGCGAG. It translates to CASRQGAGE. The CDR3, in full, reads CASRQGAGEQYF.

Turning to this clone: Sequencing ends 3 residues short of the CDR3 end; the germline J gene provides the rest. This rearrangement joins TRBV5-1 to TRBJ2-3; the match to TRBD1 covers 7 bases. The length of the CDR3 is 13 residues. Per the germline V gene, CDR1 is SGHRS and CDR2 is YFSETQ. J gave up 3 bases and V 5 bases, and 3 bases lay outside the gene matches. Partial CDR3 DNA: TGCGCCAGCAGAGAGACAGGGACAGATACG. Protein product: CASRETGTDT. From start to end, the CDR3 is CASRETGTDTQYF.

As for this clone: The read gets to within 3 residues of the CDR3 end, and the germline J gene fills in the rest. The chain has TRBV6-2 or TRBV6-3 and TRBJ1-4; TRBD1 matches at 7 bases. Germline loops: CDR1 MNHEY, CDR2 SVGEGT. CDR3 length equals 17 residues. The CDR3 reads CASWDSVQGSYNSPLFF. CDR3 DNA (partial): TGTGCCAGCTGGGACAGCGTACAAGGCTCCTATAATTCACCA.

Here the CDR3 reads CASSGDTQNIYTF. The sequenced part of the CDR3 DNA is TGTGCCAGCTCGGGGGACACTCAAAACATC. This rearrangement joins TRBV18 to TRBJ1-2, with TRBD1 as a possible D gene (6 bases). The read comes to an end 3 residues before the CDR3 does, leaving the germline J gene to fill in the end. CDR1 and CDR2 from the germline V gene are KGHSH and LQKENI. This CDR3 region has 13 residues.

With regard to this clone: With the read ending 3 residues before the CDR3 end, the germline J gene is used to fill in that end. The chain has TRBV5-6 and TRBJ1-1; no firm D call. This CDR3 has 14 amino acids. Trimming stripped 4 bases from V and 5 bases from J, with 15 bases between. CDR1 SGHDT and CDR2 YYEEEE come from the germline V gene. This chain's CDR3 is CASSPVEDYTEAFF. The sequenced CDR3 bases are TGTGCCAGCAGCCCTGTTGAGGACTATACTGAA.

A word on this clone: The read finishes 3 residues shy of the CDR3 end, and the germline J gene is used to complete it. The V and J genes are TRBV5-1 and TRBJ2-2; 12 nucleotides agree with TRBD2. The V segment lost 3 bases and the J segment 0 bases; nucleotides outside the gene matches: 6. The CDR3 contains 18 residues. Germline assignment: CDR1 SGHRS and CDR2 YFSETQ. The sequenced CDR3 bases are TGCGCCAGCAGCTCACGGACTAGCGGGGTTTCGAACACCGGGGAG. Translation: CASSSRTSGVSNTGE. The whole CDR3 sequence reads CASSSRTSGVSNTGELFF.

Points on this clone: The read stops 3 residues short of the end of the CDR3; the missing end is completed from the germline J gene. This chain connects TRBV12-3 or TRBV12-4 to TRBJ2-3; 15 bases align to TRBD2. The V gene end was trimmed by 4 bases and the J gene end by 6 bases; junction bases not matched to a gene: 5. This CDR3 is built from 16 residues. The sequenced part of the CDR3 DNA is TGTGCCAGCAGTTCGGGACTAGCGGGAGGAGGGGATACG. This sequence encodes CASSSGLAGGGDT. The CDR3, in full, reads CASSSGLAGGGDTQYF.